The entry below gives a single T cell receptor beta chain sequence along with its context. These data come from a study of T cell changes during pregnancy in multiple sclerosis. This CDR3 has 14 amino acids. V shed 3 bases and J shed 1 base, with 9 bases lying between them. CDR1 is MNHEY and CDR2 is SVGAGI in the germline V gene. Measured with immunoSEQ multiplex PCR; TCRdb has only the in-frame clones, and not every one. The top ten hold over 1.5% of the sample, which has over 85,000 clones, roughly nine tenths seen once. This specimen consisted of peripheral blood, obtained after pregnancy. The clonotype comes from a female donor in good health, enrolled as a control in a pregnancy study. The chain carries TRBV6-5 and TRBJ1-1; no clear D gene. Here the CDR3 reads CASSYGGANTEAFF. For the CDR3, the DNA is TGTGCCAGCAGTTATGGCGGAGCGAACACTGAAGCTTTCTTT.